The clone carrying this T cell receptor beta chain was recorded at least ten times. Its antigen is not known. This sample was included in a study of human T cells and chemical hapten exposure. Background on the study: 2% DPC applied to an approximately 2 cm by approximately 2 cm arm area sensitized donors. Upper-back patch tests with 0.01% DPC were read at 6 days. Study outcomes and limitations: Unchanged with DPC sensitization were TCRs above 1 in 1000 frequency. Relative to control repertoires, expanded TCRs gave rise to significantly more large CDR3 similarity clusters.

The CDR3 spans 12 residues. Deletions cut 2 bases from V and 4 bases from J, with 5 bases between. Germline assignment: CDR1 SGHTA and CDR2 FQGNSA. Time point in this sample: patch test 2, 6 weeks after DPC sensitization. Treatment meaning: therapeutic diphenylcyclopropenone sensitization with weekly scalp DPC. TCRdb re-called the RACE reads with MiXCR, one entry per CDR3 protein. The sample consists of approximately 350,000 distinct CDR3 sequences, around 6% of them appearing once. The J gene is TRBJ1-2, the V gene TRBV7-2; D is unresolved. This TCR was sampled from a woman under 30 with alopecia areata. Some clones in this sample may be carry-over from other donors' samples. The sample in question was whole blood, obtained in connection with sensitization to the hapten diphenylcyclopropenone (DPC). For the CDR3, the DNA is TGTGCCAGCAGCTTATCAGCCTATGGCTACACCTTC. It encodes CASSLSAYGYTF.